Following are 31 T cell receptor beta chains from one sample sequenced in a study of vaccination and CD4 T cells after COVID-19. Their antigen targets remain unknown. With the Oncomine TCR Beta short-read assay, DNA from cultured CD4+ T cells was sequenced. TCRdb reprocessed the PCR reads via MiXCR and lists one record per CDR3 protein. In the table there are about 11,000 distinct CDR3 sequences, approximately 50% of which are singletons. Documented treatment: roughly nine-day PBMC culture with coronavirus spike peptide pools or control peptides (ViraFEST assay). The material sequenced was CD4+ T cells from blood, cultured in vitro. Receptors were obtained from a human donor who had recovered from COVID-19.

The chain joins TRBV19 to TRBJ1-2; no clear D gene. This CDR3 is built from 13 residues. The germline CDR1 and CDR2 sequences are LNHDA and SQIVND (reference sequence). The V end lost 3 bases, the J end lost 2 bases, and 7 bases lay between the germline ends. The CDR3 spells CASSMGRNYGYTF. DNA of the CDR3: TGTGCCAGTAGTATGGGCAGGAACTATGGCTACACCTTC. The variable domain in full, completed from reference TRBV19 and TRBJ1-2, reads DGGITQSPKYLFRKEGQNVTLSCEQNLNHDAMYWYRQDPGQGLRLIYYSQIVNDFQKGDIAEGYSVSREKKESFPLTVTSAQKNPTAFYLCASSMGRNYGYTFGSGTRLTVV.

The chain carries TRBV9 and TRBJ2-5, with 11 positions matching TRBD2. The CDR3 runs 16 residues. V lost 0 bases and J lost 1; bases outside the gene matches: 2. Germline loops: CDR1 SGDLS, CDR2 YYNGEE. CDR3 amino acids: CASSVATSGGQETQYF. Written as DNA, the CDR3 is TGTGCCAGCAGCGTAGCTACTAGCGGGGGCCAAGAGACCCAGTACTTC.

The rearrangement uses TRBV19 and TRBJ2-2; 10 bases agree with TRBD2. Trimming cost V 4 bases and J 1 base; bases outside gene matches: 0. Germline-derived CDR1 and CDR2 are LNHDA and SQIVND (reference sequence). The CDR3 spans 15 residues. CDR3: CASSTSGGNTGELFF. As DNA, the CDR3 is TGTGCCAGTAGTACTAGCGGGGGGAACACCGGGGAGCTGTTTTTT.

The chain couples TRBV11-3 to TRBJ2-1, with 10 bases fitting TRBD1. V lost 3 bases, J lost 9 bases, and 14 bases stayed unmatched. Per the germline V gene, CDR1 is SGHNT and CDR2 is YENEEA. The CDR3 sequence is 17 residues long. CDR3 in DNA: TGTGCCAGCAGCTTGGAGCCCGGGACAGGGGTTCGGAGTGAGCAGTTCTTC. Encoded protein: CASSLEPGTGVRSEQFF.

This clonotype has a handful of counts. The chain uses TRBV20-1 and TRBJ2-4; TRBD2 is a possible D gene (5 bases). This CDR3 has 13 amino acids. The germline CDR1 and CDR2 sequences are DFQATT and SNEGSKA (reference sequence). Trimming took off 6 bases at V and 1 base at J, with 10 bases between the two ends. DNA for the CDR3: TGCAGTGCAAGTCGGGGTGCCAAAAACATTCAGTACTTC. Amino acids: CSASRGAKNIQYF.

The J gene is TRBJ1-1, the V gene TRBV19, with a possible D match to TRBD1 (6 bases). The CDR3 runs 13 residues. V was clipped by 6 bases and J by 6 bases, with 14 bases between them. CDR1 and CDR2 from the germline V gene are LNHDA and SQIVND (reference sequence). CDR3 protein: CASSPGRGPEAFF. DNA for the CDR3: TGTGCCAGTAGCCCGGGTCGGGGGCCTGAAGCTTTCTTT.

This chain uses TRBV7-6 with TRBJ2-7; D uncertain. This CDR3 comprises 13 residues. Germline lookup yields CDR1 SGHVS and CDR2 FNYEAQ. V lost 2 bases to trimming and J lost 3 bases, with 8 bases between them. CDR3 sequence: CASSLSVLYEQYF. The CDR3 DNA reads as TGTGCCAGCAGCTTATCCGTTCTCTACGAGCAGTACTTC. The variable domain in full, completed from reference TRBV7-6 and TRBJ2-7, reads GAGVSQSPRYKVTKRGQDVALRCDPISGHVSLYWYRQALGQGPEFLTYFNYEAQQDKSGLPNDRFSAERPEGSISTLTIQRTEQRDSAMYRCASSLSVLYEQYFGPGTRLTVT.

The genes are TRBV4-1 and TRBJ2-7; 9 nucleotides match TRBD1. The CDR3 spans 16 residues. The junction had 8 bases not matched to a gene; V was cut back by 2 bases and J by 3 bases. Germline lookup yields CDR1 MGHRA and CDR2 YSYEKL. This chain's CDR3 is CASSQLPGQGRYEQYF. The CDR3 DNA sequence: TGCGCCAGCAGCCAATTACCGGGACAGGGACGCTACGAGCAGTACTTC.

This clonotype was detected a few times. This rearrangement joins TRBV6-1 to TRBJ1-2; 7 bases are a match to TRBD1. Trimming removed 6 bases from V and 7 bases from J; junction bases left unmatched: 8. The length of the CDR3 is 13 residues. Germline values: CDR1 MNHNS, CDR2 SASEGT. The DNA of the CDR3 is TGTGCCAGCAGGCCAACAGGGGTCGGTGGCTACACCTTC. It codes for CASRPTGVGGYTF.

This rearrangement joins TRBV15 to TRBJ2-1; D gene uncertain. The CDR3 runs to 15 residues. Germline assignment: CDR1 LNHNV and CDR2 YYDKDF (reference sequence). With 0 bases removed from V and 9 bases from J, the gap between germline ends came to 15 bases. For the CDR3, the DNA is TGTGCCACCAGCAGAGATCCCGGGCCGTCGGGTGAGCAGTTCTTC. Translation: CATSRDPGPSGEQFF.

The gene calls are TRBV6-2 or TRBV6-3 and TRBJ1-6; 7 bases fit TRBD1. Germline V CDR1 and CDR2: MNHEY, SVGEGT. V dropped 5 bases and J dropped 2; count of bases not matched to a gene: 6. CDR3 length: 16 residues. CDR3 DNA: TGTGCCAGCAGTCTTACAGGGGTGACCTATAATTCACCCCTCCACTTT. Translation: CASSLTGVTYNSPLHF.

This clonotype has a single count. The chain employs TRBV11-3 and TRBJ1-6; maybe TRBD1 (6 bases). Germline loops: CDR1 SGHNT, CDR2 YENEEA. The length of the CDR3 is 16 residues. Between the trimmed V and J ends, which lost 4 bases and 5 bases, there was a span of 15 bases. CDR3 protein: CASSWGTGIDNSPLHF. The CDR3 DNA reads TGTGCCAGCAGCTGGGGAACAGGGATCGATAATTCACCCCTCCACTTT.

V is TRBV5-3 and J is TRBJ1-1; TRBD1 might be the D (6 bases). TRBV5-3 is noted as an ORF with a role that remains uncertain. V was trimmed by 8 bases and J by 1 base, leaving 21 bases between them. The CDR3 has 16 amino acids. The CDR3 nucleotides read TGTGCCAGCAGCCGGAACGACAGGTTCGGGAACACTGAAGCTTTCTTT. As protein: CASSRNDRFGNTEAFF.

The rearrangement uses TRBV12-3 or TRBV12-4 and TRBJ1-2, with D possibly matching TRBD1 (6 bases). Trimming cost V 6 bases and J 4 bases, with 12 bases left between them. CDR3 size: 13 residues. The CDR3 region is CASSPDSSYGYTF. The DNA for the CDR3 is TGTGCCAGCAGCCCGGACAGTAGCTATGGCTACACCTTC.

This clonotype was seen a handful of times. The rearrangement joins TRBV10-3 to TRBJ2-3; 9 bases align to TRBD2. Germline V lookup: CDR1 ENHRY, CDR2 SYGVKD. V dropped 4 bases and J dropped 3; count of bases not matched to a gene: 2. The CDR3 length is 14 residues. The CDR3 coding sequence is TGTGCCATCAGTGGTAGCGGGGGAACAGATACGCAGTATTTT. Amino acids: CAISGSGGTDTQYF.

The V gene is TRBV7-9, the J gene TRBJ2-3; D is possibly TRBD1 (6 bases). The CDR3 contains 14 residues. Trimming took 2 bases from V and 0 from J, leaving 6 bases between them. In germline, CDR1 is SEHNR, CDR2 FQNEAQ (reference sequence). The CDR3: CASSLQGSTDTQYF. For the CDR3, the DNA is TGTGCCAGCAGCTTACAGGGGAGCACAGATACGCAGTATTTT. Variable domain in full (rest from reference TRBV7-9 and TRBJ2-3): DTGVSQNPRHKITKRGQNVTFRCDPISEHNRLYWYRQTLGQGPEFLTYFQNEAQLEKSRLLSDRFSAERPKGSFSTLEIQRTEQGDSAMYLCASSLQGSTDTQYFGPGTRLTVL.

The chain employs TRBV24-1 and TRBJ2-1; 7 positions agree with TRBD2. This CDR3 has 15 residues. The V segment lost 4 bases and the J segment 3 bases; nucleotides outside the gene matches: 5. The germline V gene encodes CDR1 KGHDR and CDR2 SFDVKD. The CDR3 DNA reads TGTGCCACCAGTGAGGACGGGGGGAGCTACAATGAGCAGTTCTTC. Protein: CATSEDGGSYNEQFF.

This clonotype was counted between two and nine times. The chain employs TRBV20-1 and TRBJ1-6; no clear D. Germline CDR1 and CDR2: DFQATT and SNEGSKA (reference sequence). The CDR3 extends over 18 amino acids. V was clipped by 0 bases and J by 4 bases, with 19 bases between them. The CDR3 here is CSARDLGTPSPYNSPLHF. As DNA, the CDR3 is TGCAGTGCTAGAGATCTCGGTACCCCCAGCCCATATAATTCACCCCTCCACTTT.

The chain is built from TRBV2 and TRBJ2-7; D perhaps matches TRBD1 (5 bases). This CDR3 spans 13 amino acids. Trimming took off 3 bases at V and 4 bases at J, with 10 bases between the two ends. In germline, CDR1 is SNHLY, CDR2 FYNNEI. CDR3 in DNA: TGTGCCAGCAGTGATGTGGGGCATTACGAGCAGTACTTC. Its protein product is CASSDVGHYEQYF.

CDR3 residues: CASSARTGFGGELFF. For the CDR3, the DNA is TGTGCCAGCAGCGCCCGGACAGGATTCGGTGGGGAACTGTTTTTT. The chain uses TRBV7-2 and TRBJ1-4; 7 bases are shared with TRBD1. There are 15 residues in the CDR3. Germline loops: CDR1 SGHTA, CDR2 FQGNSA. V was clipped by 5 bases and J by 12 bases; unmatched bases: 15.

This clonotype was seen a single time. The rearrangement joins TRBV7-2 to TRBJ2-5; D gene unclear. The CDR3 length is 14 residues. Germline lookup yields CDR1 SGHTA and CDR2 FQGNSA. The V end lost 5 bases, the J end lost 5 bases, and 15 bases lay between the germline ends. The CDR3: CASSPRRLGETQYF. The CDR3 nucleotides are TGTGCCAGCAGCCCCCGGCGGCTAGGCGAGACCCAGTACTTC.

The V call is TRBV20-1, the J call TRBJ2-1; 10 bases align to TRBD2. J lost 5 bases, V lost 0 bases, and 4 bases had no gene match. The CDR3 has 15 amino acids. Per germline, CDR1 DFQATT and CDR2 SNEGSKA (reference sequence). CDR3 loop: CSARDPSGGNNEQFF. The DNA for the CDR3 is TGCAGTGCTAGAGATCCTAGCGGGGGTAACAATGAGCAGTTCTTC.

There are a few counts of this clonotype. This chain links TRBV7-8 with TRBJ2-5, with 8 bases fitting TRBD1. CDR3 length: 16 amino acids. Germline V gene lookup returns CDR1 SGHVS and CDR2 FQNEAQ. Unmatched junction bases numbered 8, after V lost 5 bases and J lost 0 bases. CDR3 in amino acids: CASSPRDRTYQETQYF. Here the CDR3 DNA reads TGTGCCAGCAGCCCCCGGGACAGGACATACCAAGAGACCCAGTACTTC.

The chain couples TRBV10-3 to TRBJ1-5, with D perhaps TRBD1 (5 bases). The CDR3 is 12 residues long. Germline assignment: CDR1 ENHRY and CDR2 SYGVKD. V dropped 3 bases and J dropped 11 bases, with 11 bases sitting between them. CDR3 nucleotide sequence: TGTGCCATCAGTGACTCCCGGGGGGCCCAGCATTTT. Translating gives CAISDSRGAQHF.

This clonotype was seen only a few times. The chain carries TRBV6-5 and TRBJ1-1; TRBD1 matches at 8 bases. The V gene end was trimmed by 4 bases and the J gene end by 3 bases; junction bases not matched to a gene: 4. The V gene's germline CDR1 is MNHEY and CDR2 SVGAGI. The CDR3 covers 14 residues. For the CDR3, the DNA is TGTGCCAGCAGTTCTGGGACAGGCGACACTGAAGCTTTCTTT. Its translation is CASSSGTGDTEAFF.

This clonotype was found once. V usage is TRBV30 and J usage is TRBJ1-1; TRBD1 aligns across 11 bases. The V segment lost 5 bases and the J segment 8 bases; nucleotides outside the gene matches: 4. CDR1 is GTSNPN, CDR2 SVGIG, per germline (reference sequence). This CDR3 has 12 residues. The CDR3 sequence: CAWLRDRGEAFF. CDR3 DNA sequence: TGTGCCTGGCTCCGGGACAGGGGGGAAGCTTTCTTT.

This clonotype was seen a handful of times. The chain has TRBV6-1 and TRBJ1-2; TRBD1 agrees at 7 bases. The CDR3 consists of 15 residues. Trimming removed 6 bases from V and 4 bases from J; junction bases left unmatched: 11. Germline V lookup: CDR1 MNHNS, CDR2 SASEGT. In nucleotides, the CDR3 is TGTGCCAGCAGCCCCCGACAGGGTCGGGGCTATGGCTACACCTTC. Translated, it gives CASSPRQGRGYGYTF.

The chain uses TRBV28 and TRBJ1-6; D is uncertain. The CDR3 is 17 amino acids. V shed 5 bases and J shed 5 bases, with 19 bases lying between them. The germline gives CDR1 MDHEN, CDR2 SYDVKM. DNA for the CDR3: TGTGCCAGCAGTCAACCTGCGTGGCGGAAGGATAATTCACCCCTCCACTTT. It yields the protein CASSQPAWRKDNSPLHF.

The chain joins TRBV2 to TRBJ1-2; D not resolved. Between the trimmed V and J ends, which lost 5 bases and 7 bases, there was a span of 14 bases. Germline lookup yields CDR1 SNHLY and CDR2 FYNNEI. The CDR3 has 13 amino acids. The CDR3 region is CASSRWNAAGYTF. CDR3 bases: TGTGCCAGCAGTCGTTGGAATGCGGCTGGCTACACCTTC. The full variable domain, in which reference TRBV2 and TRBJ1-2 provide the parts outside the CDR3, is EPEVTQTPSHQVTQMGQEVILRCVPISNHLYFYWYRQILGQKVEFLVSFYNNEISEKSEIFDDQFSVERPDGSNFTLKIRSTKLEDSAMYFCASSRWNAAGYTFGSGTRLTVV.

The V gene is TRBV30, the J gene TRBJ1-6, with 12 bases fitting TRBD1. Germline V lookup: CDR1 GTSNPN, CDR2 SVGIG (reference sequence). V shed 6 bases, J shed 3 bases, and the junction held 15 bases outside the gene matches. This CDR3 has 19 residues. The CDR3 nucleotides are TGTGCCTGCCCGACCCGGGACAGGGGGCCCAACCACTATAATTCACCCCTCCACTTT. Its translation: CACPTRDRGPNHYNSPLHF.

The genes are TRBV2 and TRBJ1-1; D gene unclear. This CDR3 is 14 amino acids long. Deletions cut 10 bases from V and 1 base from J, with 16 bases between. Germline V CDR1 and CDR2: SNHLY, FYNNEI. The CDR3 loop is CATYQNRPNTEAFF. The DNA for the CDR3 is TGTGCCACCTACCAGAACAGACCGAACACTGAAGCTTTCTTT.